The 18 T cell receptor beta chains below come from one sample, sequenced in a study of monozygotic twins with inflammatory bowel disease. Reanalyzing the 5' RACE reads, TCRdb keeps one entry per CDR3 protein, without DNA. This table holds about 300,000 distinct CDR3 sequences. The sequenced material came from blood. These receptors all come from a human donor with ulcerative colitis or Crohn's disease, or a healthy co-twin of an affected twin (not recorded which).

The chain is built from TRBV7-9 and TRBJ2-5. The CDR3 loop spans 14 amino acids. CDR1 SEHNR and CDR2 FQNEAQ come from the germline V gene (reference sequence). The CDR3 here is CASSLLGSGETQYF. The whole variable domain, filled in from reference TRBV7-9 and TRBJ2-5, reads DTGVSQNPRHKITKRGQNVTFRCDPISEHNRLYWYRQTLGQGPEFLTYFQNEAQLEKSRLLSDRFSAERPKGSFSTLEIQRTEQGDSAMYLCASSLLGSGETQYFGPGTRLLVL.

The rearrangement links TRBV6-1 to TRBJ1-6; TCRdb returns TRBD1, unconfirmable since there is no DNA. CDR3 length: 16 residues. Germline CDR1 MNHNS, CDR2 SASEGT. CDR3 sequence reads: CASSEQGSDYNSPLHF.

This chain joins TRBV19 and TRBJ2-1; TCRdb calls TRBD2, which cannot be checked without DNA. The germline V gene encodes CDR1 LNHDA and CDR2 SQIVND (reference sequence). The CDR3 runs to 16 residues. CDR3 protein: CASRSGTSGKYNEQFF.

The genes are TRBV3-1 and TRBJ1-1. Germline CDR1 LGHDT, CDR2 YNNKEL (reference sequence). The CDR3 loop spans 13 amino acids. The CDR3 spells CASSQGQNTEAFF.

The CDR3 protein is CSASGLAYNEQFF. The chain joins TRBV20-1 to TRBJ2-1; the TRBD2 assignment by TCRdb is unverifiable without DNA. Germline V CDR1 and CDR2: DFQATT, SNEGSKA (reference sequence). CDR3 length equals 13 residues.

The J gene is TRBJ2-1, the V gene TRBV30; the D gene TCRdb calls, TRBD2, cannot be checked with no DNA. The CDR3 contains 15 residues. From germline, CDR1 is GTSNPN and CDR2 SVGIG (reference sequence). The CDR3 spells CAWTRLAGVANEQFF.

The V call is TRBV20-1, the J call TRBJ2-1. The CDR3 spans 14 residues. The germline V gene has CDR1 DFQATT and CDR2 SNEGSKA (reference sequence). The CDR3 spells CSAGPQLFYNEQFF.

J is TRBJ1-4 and V is TRBV3-1; the D gene TCRdb calls, TRBD1, cannot be checked with no DNA. Germline V lookup: CDR1 LGHDT, CDR2 YNNKEL (reference sequence). This CDR3 has 17 amino acids. The CDR3 is CASSQDAPGQGIQKLFF. Full variable domain (outside the CDR3, taken from reference TRBV3-1 and TRBJ1-4): DTAVSQTPKYLVTQMGNDKSIKCEQNLGHDTMYWYKQDSKKFLKIMFSYNNKELIINETVPNRFSPKSPDKAHLNLHINSLELGDSAVYFCASSQDAPGQGIQKLFFGSGTQLSVL.

This chain connects TRBV28 to TRBJ2-1; with no DNA, the TCRdb D assignment of TRBD2 cannot be verified. The CDR3 is made up of 14 amino acids. Germline CDR1 MDHEN, CDR2 SYDVKM. CDR3 in amino acids: CASSLTLAGGEQFF.

J is TRBJ1-2 and V is TRBV12-3 or TRBV12-4; TCRdb returns TRBD1, unconfirmable since there is no DNA. The CDR3 sequence is 13 residues long. The CDR3 sequence is CASTSRGLYGYTF.

The CDR3 here is CATVQVTGNVWEIYGYTF. This rearrangement joins TRBV24-1 to TRBJ1-2; TCRdb names TRBD1, which stays unverified in the absence of DNA. The CDR3 covers 18 residues. CDR1 KGHDR and CDR2 SFDVKD come from the germline V gene.

The V gene is TRBV6-2 or TRBV6-3, the J gene TRBJ1-5. Germline loops: CDR1 MNHEY, CDR2 SVGEGT. This CDR3 contains 14 residues. CDR3 sequence: CASSYSSFNQPQHF.

The chain has TRBV7-2 and TRBJ2-3. The germline V gene encodes CDR1 SGHTA and CDR2 FQGNSA. The CDR3 covers 15 residues. The CDR3 reads CASSSTPEFTDTQYF.

This chain joins TRBV7-2 and TRBJ1-6. CDR3 length: 15 amino acids. Germline values: CDR1 SGHTA, CDR2 FQGNSA. Here the CDR3 reads CASSPTGRGNSPLHF.

This chain uses TRBV5-1 with TRBJ2-5. CDR3 length equals 15 residues. Germline-derived CDR1 and CDR2 are SGHRS and YFSETQ. The CDR3 spells CASSLGSDLQETQYF.

The J gene is TRBJ1-5, the V gene TRBV12-3 or TRBV12-4; the D call of TRBD1 rests on TCRdb alone, since no DNA is present to check it. The CDR3 loop spans 13 amino acids. CDR3 amino acids: CASTPQGNQPQHF.

This chain uses TRBV7-9 with TRBJ1-1; TCRdb reports TRBD1, a call that lacks DNA to check it against. Germline V gives CDR1 SEHNR, CDR2 FQNEAQ (reference sequence). This CDR3 is 16 amino acids long. CDR3 protein: CASSHRQGRLNTEAFF.

The V call is TRBV5-6, the J call TRBJ2-1; the D call of TRBD2 rests on TCRdb alone, since no DNA is present to check it. The CDR3 runs 16 residues. Germline V gene lookup returns CDR1 SGHDT and CDR2 YYEEEE. CDR3: CASTWRTSGGHNEQFF.